Sequencing of this TCR beta chain was carried out in a study of blood T cells in healthy people across ages. The use of a sample-barcoded 5' primer and a J-beta primer mix characterized a second PCR of about 7 to 12 cycles. Via MiXCR, TCRdb re-called the 5' RACE reads, giving one row per CDR3 protein. The sample lists 1.5 million to 2 million distinct CDR3 sequences, 25% to 30% seen once, with approximately 7.7% in the top ten. This clonotype was counted only a few times. Its antigen is undetermined. Study-wide findings and caveats: No conclusive comparison of naive versus antigen-experienced cells was possible with unsorted PBMCs.

V gave up 7 bases and J gave up 1 base; unmatched junction bases: 2. Germline assignment: CDR1 DFQATT and CDR2 SNEGSKA (reference sequence). CDR3 length equals 13 residues. The source is a woman in her twenties or thirties in good health. Material for sequencing was blood. This sequence joins TRBV20-1 and TRBJ2-1, with 9 nucleotides matching TRBD2. CDR3: CSGRGGSYNEQFF. In nucleotides, the CDR3 is TGCAGTGGGCGGGGGGGATCCTACAATGAGCAGTTCTTC.